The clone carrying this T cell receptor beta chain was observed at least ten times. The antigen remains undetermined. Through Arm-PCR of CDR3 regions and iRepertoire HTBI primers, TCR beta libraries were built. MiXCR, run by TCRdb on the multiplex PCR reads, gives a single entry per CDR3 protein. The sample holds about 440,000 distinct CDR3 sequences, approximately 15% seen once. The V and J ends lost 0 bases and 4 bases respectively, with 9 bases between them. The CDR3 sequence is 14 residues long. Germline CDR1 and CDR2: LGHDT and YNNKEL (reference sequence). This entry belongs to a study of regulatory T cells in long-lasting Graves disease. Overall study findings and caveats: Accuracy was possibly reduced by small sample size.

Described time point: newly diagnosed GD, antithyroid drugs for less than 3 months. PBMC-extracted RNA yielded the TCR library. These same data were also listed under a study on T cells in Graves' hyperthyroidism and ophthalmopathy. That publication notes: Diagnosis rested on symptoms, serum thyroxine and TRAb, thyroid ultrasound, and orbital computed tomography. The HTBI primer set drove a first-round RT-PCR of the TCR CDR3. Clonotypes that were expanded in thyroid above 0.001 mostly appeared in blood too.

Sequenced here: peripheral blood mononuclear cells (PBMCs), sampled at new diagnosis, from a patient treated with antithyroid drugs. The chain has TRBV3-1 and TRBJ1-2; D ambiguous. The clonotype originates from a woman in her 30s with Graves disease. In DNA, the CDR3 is TGTGCCAGCAGCCAAGATCTACGGGCCTATGGCTACACCTTC. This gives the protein CASSQDLRAYGYTF.